The 19 T cell receptor beta chains below come from one sample, sequenced in a study of OX40 agonist ivuxolimab in advanced cancers. TCRdb keeps only in-frame clones here, not all; method: immunoSEQ multiplex PCR. The sample shows some 42,000 clones, about four fifths of them seen only once. Sample: CD4+ or CD8+ T cells sorted from blood, taken in a trial of the OX40 agonist ivuxolimab. Source of these receptors: an adult with an advanced solid tumor such as melanoma, head and neck, liver or kidney cancer.

The rearrangement links TRBV19 to TRBJ1-2; D is uncertain. The V gene lost 6 bases and the J gene lost 8 bases, with 10 bases spanning the gap. CDR3 length: 11 amino acids. CDR1 and CDR2 (germline): LNHDA, SQIVND (reference sequence). The CDR3 DNA reads as TGTGCCAGTAGGGACGACGGGGGCTACACCTTC. Amino acids: CASRDDGGYTF.

V usage is TRBV5-1 and J usage is TRBJ2-3; D remains unclear. This CDR3 spans 13 amino acids. Looked up from germline, CDR1 is SGHRS and CDR2 is YFSETQ. Trimming took 6 bases from V and 5 from J, leaving 13 bases between them. CDR3 residues: CASNFRNKDTQYF. Here the CDR3 DNA reads TGCGCCAGCAACTTTCGAAACAAAGATACGCAGTATTTT. Drawing the rest from reference TRBV5-1 and TRBJ2-3, the complete variable domain is KAGVTQTPRYLIKTRGQQVTLSCSPISGHRSVSWYQQTPGQGLQFLFEYFSETQRNKGNFPGRFSGRQFSNSRSEMNVSTLELGDSALYLCASNFRNKDTQYFGPGTRLTVL.

The rearrangement joins TRBV6-6 to TRBJ2-7; D unresolved. Looked up from germline, CDR1 is MNHNY and CDR2 is SVGAGI (reference sequence). CDR3 size: 14 residues. Trimming cost V 3 bases and J 6 bases, with 15 bases left between them. The CDR3 region has the DNA TGTGCCAGCAGTTATGACGGTCTAACGGCCGAGCAGTACTTC. This gives the protein CASSYDGLTAEQYF.

This chain links TRBV7-2 with TRBJ2-5, with no clear D. The J call may not be correct, given that the DNA end is closer to TRBJ2-7. CDR3 length: 16 amino acids. CDR1 is SGHTA and CDR2 is FQGNSA in the germline V gene. CDR3 coding DNA: TGTGCCAGCAGCCCTGATGCCGGAGCAAGGTCCTACGAGCAGTACTTC. It codes for CASSPDAGARSYEQYF.

The CDR3 nucleotides are TGTGCCAGCAGTTTATTTAGCAATCAGCCCCAGCATTTT. This encodes CASSLFSNQPQHF. V and J are TRBV27 and TRBJ1-5; D gene unclear. V shed 1 base and J shed 0 bases, with 1 base lying between them. The germline CDR1 and CDR2 sequences are MNHEY and SMNVEV (reference sequence). This CDR3 has 13 residues.

The gene calls are TRBV5-4 and TRBJ2-3, with TRBD2 matching 16 bases. Germline-derived CDR1 and CDR2 are SGHNT and YYREEE (reference sequence). This CDR3 region has 16 residues. V shed 4 bases, J shed 7 bases, and the junction held 6 bases outside the gene matches. Written as DNA, the CDR3 is TGTGCCAGCAGCGCAGGGACTAGCGGGAGGGCGAATACGCAGTATTTT. Protein product: CASSAGTSGRANTQYF.

The chain combines TRBV10-3 with TRBJ2-5; 7 bases map to TRBD2. TRBJ2-7 explains the end of the DNA better; the J call may be wrong. There are 13 residues in the CDR3. Germline-derived CDR1 and CDR2 are ENHRY and SYGVKD. CDR3 amino acids: CAISPSGYYEQYF. DNA for the CDR3: TGTGCCATCTCCCCTAGCGGATACTACGAGCAGTACTTC.

The chain employs TRBV5-5 and TRBJ1-6; tentative D call: TRBD1 (5 bases). The germline V gene encodes CDR1 SGHKS and CDR2 YYEKEE (reference sequence). The CDR3 sequence is 15 residues long. V lost 0 bases to trimming and J lost 4 bases, with 8 bases between them. The CDR3 nucleotides are TGTGCCAGCAGCTTGGGGGGCTCATATAATTCACCCCTCCACTTT. Protein sequence: CASSLGGSYNSPLHF.

The chain combines TRBV10-1 with TRBJ2-7, with D uncertain. CDR1 and CDR2 (germline): WNHNN, SYGVQD (reference sequence). This CDR3 comprises 15 residues. V gave up 3 bases and J gave up 2 bases, with 14 bases separating them. This CDR3 is CASSETKHRPYEQYF. The DNA of the CDR3 is TGCGCCAGCAGTGAAACTAAGCATAGGCCCTACGAGCAGTACTTC.

The chain is built from TRBV18 and TRBJ2-1; the D is unclear. Germline V gene data show CDR1 as KGHSH and CDR2 as LQKENI. Between the trimmed V and J ends, which lost 3 bases and 7 bases, there was a span of 7 bases. The CDR3 covers 12 residues. The CDR3 bases are TGTGCCAGCTCACCGGCGCCGAATGAGCAGTTCTTC. It is translated as CASSPAPNEQFF.

The chain uses TRBV2 and TRBJ2-2; D is uncertain. The V gene lost 6 bases and the J gene lost 9 bases, with 5 bases spanning the gap. This CDR3 is built from 10 residues. CDR1 and CDR2 from the germline V gene are SNHLY and FYNNEI. CDR3 coding DNA: TGTGCCAGCAGGGACCGGGAGCTGTTTTTT. It yields the protein CASRDRELFF.

The chain is built from TRBV5-4 and TRBJ2-2; D might be TRBD2 (5 bases). Trimming pared 0 bases from V and 2 bases from J, leaving 8 bases between. The CDR3 length is 15 residues. Germline assignment: CDR1 SGHNT and CDR2 YYREEE (reference sequence). The CDR3 DNA reads as TGTGCCAGCAGCTTGGATCGGGGTAACACCGGGGAGCTGTTTTTT. It encodes CASSLDRGNTGELFF.

The V and J genes are TRBV7-6 and TRBJ1-3; a possible D gene is TRBD1 (6 bases). Trimming stripped 5 bases from V and 7 bases from J, with 12 bases between. The germline V gene encodes CDR1 SGHVS and CDR2 FNYEAQ. The CDR3 totals 13 residues. In DNA form, the CDR3 reads TGTGCCAGCAGCGCCCGGGACATGAACACCATATATTTT. Its protein is CASSARDMNTIYF.

The chain is built from TRBV9 and TRBJ2-3; 11 bases are a match to TRBD2. There are 16 residues in the CDR3. The junction had 4 bases not matched to a gene; V was cut back by 0 bases and J by 4 bases. Germline CDR1 is SGDLS and CDR2 is YYNGEE. The CDR3 sequence is CASSVGSGGASDTQYF. The CDR3 coding sequence is TGTGCCAGCAGCGTAGGTAGCGGGGGGGCCTCAGATACGCAGTATTTT.

This chain connects TRBV11-2 to TRBJ2-5; D possibly matches TRBD1 or TRBD2 (6 bases each). The CDR3 extends over 14 amino acids. Trimming cost V 5 bases and J 4 bases, with 14 bases left between them. In germline, CDR1 is SGHAT, CDR2 FQNNGV. The DNA for the CDR3 is TGTGCCAGCAGCATTAGGGGGGCGCGAGAGACCCAGTACTTC. It codes for CASSIRGARETQYF.

J is TRBJ1-1 and V is TRBV6-5, with TRBD1 as a possible D gene (6 bases). Germline CDR1 reads MNHEY; CDR2 reads SVGAGI. CDR3 size: 15 residues. Between the trimmed V and J ends, which lost 7 bases and 0 bases, there was a span of 15 bases. CDR3 DNA sequence: TGTGCCAGCACCCTTAACAGGGCTGTGAACACTGAAGCTTTCTTT. Protein sequence: CASTLNRAVNTEAFF.

The rearrangement links TRBV5-1 to TRBJ2-3; the D gene is possibly TRBD2 (6 bases). This CDR3 comprises 14 residues. V was clipped by 3 bases and J by 1 base, with 9 bases between them. Germline V gives CDR1 SGHRS, CDR2 YFSETQ. The CDR3 sequence: CASSSSSGTDTQYF. CDR3 in DNA: TGCGCCAGCAGCTCTTCTAGCGGCACAGATACGCAGTATTTT.

This clone was recorded once. The V gene is TRBV7-2, the J gene TRBJ1-2; TRBD1 aligns across 7 bases. In germline, CDR1 is SGHTA, CDR2 FQGNSA. This CDR3 comprises 13 residues. V was pared by 5 bases and J by 8 bases, with 8 bases of the junction left unmatched. Here the CDR3 reads CASSLRDRLGYTF. The CDR3 bases are TGTGCCAGCAGCCTCCGGGACAGATTGGGCTACACCTTC. Based on the CDR3 plus reference TRBV7-2 and TRBJ1-2, the full variable domain is GAGVSQSPSNKVTEKGKDVELRCDPISGHTALYWYRQSLGQGLEFLIYFQGNSAPDKSGLPSDRFSAERTGGSVSTLTIQRTQQEDSAVYLCASSLRDRLGYTFGSGTRLTVV.

The chain employs TRBV9 and TRBJ2-3; 9 nucleotides agree with TRBD1. CDR3 length: 15 amino acids. From germline, CDR1 is SGDLS and CDR2 YYNGEE. V lost 1 base, J lost 4 bases, and 4 bases stayed unmatched. CDR3 sequence: CASSVRTGVADTQYF. CDR3 coding DNA: TGTGCCAGCAGCGTACGGACAGGGGTAGCAGATACGCAGTATTTT. The variable domain in full, with the rest retrieved from reference TRBV9 and TRBJ2-3, is DSGVTQTPKHLITATGQRVTLRCSPRSGDLSVYWYQQSLDQGLQFLIQYYNGEERAKGNILERFSAQQFPDLHSELNLSSLELGDSALYFCASSVRTGVADTQYFGPGTRLTVL.